These 32 T cell receptor beta chains were all obtained from the same sample, sequenced in a study of T cell responses to AZD1222 COVID-19 vaccine. Assay: immunoSEQ multiplex PCR; the TCRdb copy retains only in-frame clones and omits some. The sample includes around 62,000 clones, about 87% of them seen just once. The specimen comprised peripheral blood, sampled on day 0 of AZD1222 vaccination. These receptors were obtained from an adult in good health.

This chain connects TRBV9 to TRBJ1-6; 9 bases are shared with TRBD1. CDR1 is SGDLS and CDR2 is YYNGEE in the germline V gene. CDR3 length equals 15 residues. V shed 7 bases and J 7 bases; nucleotides not matched to a gene: 9. CDR3 region: CASSAGQGKNSPLHF. For the CDR3, the DNA is TGTGCCAGCTCCGCTGGACAGGGGAAGAATTCACCCCTCCACTTT.

The V and J genes are TRBV11-2 and TRBJ1-4; D unresolved. Germline values: CDR1 SGHAT, CDR2 FQNNGV. V was shortened by 5 bases and J by 5 bases, with 9 bases between the two germline ends. The CDR3 has 13 residues. This CDR3 is CASSPRLNEKLFF. The CDR3 nucleotides are TGTGCCAGCAGCCCTCGGTTGAATGAAAAACTGTTTTTT.

This chain uses TRBV2 with TRBJ1-1; a weak D match, TRBD1 (6 bases). Germline V gene data show CDR1 as SNHLY and CDR2 as FYNNEI. CDR3 length: 15 amino acids. V gave up 6 bases and J gave up 4 bases, with 18 bases separating them. This CDR3 is CASRRPGQKGTEAFF. As DNA, the CDR3 is TGTGCCAGCAGGAGACCGGGACAAAAAGGCACTGAAGCTTTCTTT.

This clone was observed once. The chain recombines TRBV6-6 with TRBJ2-5; 14 bases fit TRBD2. Germline CDR1 MNHNY, CDR2 SVGAGI (reference sequence). The CDR3 length is 17 residues. The ends lost 6 bases at V and 0 bases at J; junction bases unmatched: 6. CDR3 loop: CASRRLAGGVYQETQYF. CDR3 coding DNA: TGTGCCAGCAGACGACTAGCGGGGGGGGTGTACCAAGAGACCCAGTACTTC.

This clone was counted between two and nine times. V is TRBV7-8 and J is TRBJ2-3, with D possibly matching TRBD1 (6 bases). CDR1 and CDR2 from the germline V gene are SGHVS and FQNEAQ. CDR3 length: 17 residues. Trimming removed 5 bases from V and 0 bases from J, with 18 bases in between. CDR3 bases: TGTGCCAGCAGCCGTTATGGGGGCGAGGCCAGCACAGATACGCAGTATTTT. Residues: CASSRYGGEASTDTQYF.

This clone occurred once. The genes are TRBV6-5 and TRBJ2-2; D unresolved. Germline CDR1 MNHEY, CDR2 SVGAGI. V was cut by 5 bases and J by 5 bases, with 9 bases left in between. This CDR3 contains 13 residues. The CDR3 DNA reads as TGTGCCAGCAGTCCCTATTTTACCGGGGAGCTGTTTTTT. Protein: CASSPYFTGELFF.

This clone occurred a few times. V is TRBV29-1 and J is TRBJ1-2; a weak D match, TRBD1 (5 bases). Germline CDR1 SQVTM, CDR2 ANQGSEA. Trimming pared 5 bases from V and 8 bases from J, leaving 21 bases between. There are 14 residues in the CDR3. The CDR3, as DNA: TGCAGCGTTCCGCGGCGGGGAGGGGCGAGGGGCTACACCTTC. This codes for CSVPRRGGARGYTF.

The rearrangement uses TRBV2 and TRBJ2-7; D unresolved. V dropped 7 bases and J dropped 6 bases, with 16 bases sitting between them. The CDR3 is 13 residues long. Germline values: CDR1 SNHLY, CDR2 FYNNEI. DNA of the CDR3: TGTGCCAGCAACCCCGCGCCCTCCAGCGAGCAGTACTTC. Translated: CASNPAPSSEQYF.

This rearrangement joins TRBV12-3 or TRBV12-4 to TRBJ1-2; D unresolved. The ends were cut back, 6 bases at V and 2 bases at J, with 10 bases in the middle. This CDR3 is built from 13 residues. CDR3 sequence: CASSPAVNYGYTF. The CDR3 DNA is TGTGCCAGCAGCCCGGCAGTCAACTATGGCTACACCTTC.

The chain uses TRBV4-2 and TRBJ1-6; 7 bases line up with TRBD1. The CDR3 covers 16 residues. The junction had 7 bases not matched to a gene; V was cut back by 0 bases and J by 8 bases. CDR1 and CDR2 from the germline V gene are LGHNA and YNFKEQ. The CDR3 region has the DNA TGTGCCAGCAGCCAAGATCGGACAGGCAGCTATTCACCCCTCCACTTT. It translates to CASSQDRTGSYSPLHF.

The chain links TRBV3-1 (or the pseudogene TRBV3-2) to TRBJ1-2; 8 bases are a match to TRBD1. The CDR3 has 16 amino acids. From germline, CDR1 is LGHDT and CDR2 YNNKEL (reference sequence). With V trimmed by 4 bases and J by 0 bases, 7 bases remained unmatched. The CDR3 coding sequence is TGTGCCAGCAGCCCTCGACAGGGGCTAGCTAACTATGGCTACACCTTC. It encodes CASSPRQGLANYGYTF.

The chain recombines TRBV15 with TRBJ1-2, with TRBD1 matching over 8 bases. V shed 2 bases and J 4 bases; nucleotides not matched to a gene: 9. Germline CDR1 LNHNV, CDR2 YYDKDF (reference sequence). There are 16 residues in the CDR3. The CDR3 loop reads CATSRPRDRKIYGYTF. The CDR3 DNA reads TGTGCCACCAGCAGACCCCGGGACAGGAAAATCTATGGCTACACCTTC.

This chain links TRBV5-4 with TRBJ1-2; D is perhaps TRBD1 (5 bases). The V gene's germline CDR1 is SGHNT and CDR2 YYREEE (reference sequence). The V gene lost 2 bases and the J gene lost 2 bases, with 10 bases spanning the gap. This CDR3 region has 14 residues. The CDR3 bases are TGTGCCAGCAGCTTAGGGACGGAAAACTATGGCTACACCTTC. Translation gives CASSLGTENYGYTF.

The chain employs TRBV4-1 and TRBJ1-4; D is perhaps TRBD1 (6 bases). The V end was cut by 7 bases, the J end by 6 bases, with 15 bases between. Germline V lookup: CDR1 MGHRA, CDR2 YSYEKL. The CDR3 runs 14 residues. The CDR3 bases are TGCGCCAGCATTTCCCTGGACAGCTATGAAAAACTGTTTTTT. This encodes CASISLDSYEKLFF.

This clone was seen only a few times. This chain joins TRBV10-3 and TRBJ1-1; 7 nucleotides agree with TRBD1. V lost 4 bases, J lost 12 bases, and 23 bases stayed unmatched. The germline V gene encodes CDR1 ENHRY and CDR2 SYGVKD. This CDR3 region has 17 residues. The CDR3 DNA reads TGTGCCATCAGTGTCCCGAGGGGACAGCTAAGGCTGAATCACTCTTTCTTT. Encoded protein: CAISVPRGQLRLNHSFF.

The chain recombines TRBV5-5 with TRBJ1-4, with a tentative D call TRBD1 (6 bases). V was clipped by 3 bases and J by 4 bases, with 13 bases between them. The CDR3 extends over 15 amino acids. Germline V gene lookup returns CDR1 SGHKS and CDR2 YYEKEE (reference sequence). The CDR3 DNA is TGTGCCAGCAGCTCGGACAGTGTACTTAATGAAAAACTGTTTTTT. Protein sequence: CASSSDSVLNEKLFF.

V usage is TRBV7-3 and J usage is TRBJ2-1; maybe TRBD1 (5 bases). The CDR3 totals 15 residues. Trimming took off 1 base at V and 7 bases at J, with 14 bases between the two ends. CDR1 is SGHTA, CDR2 FQGTGA, per germline. As DNA, the CDR3 is TGTGCCAGCAGCTTAAATACAGGTTACAGGAATGAGCAGTTCTTC. Translation: CASSLNTGYRNEQFF.

The chain is built from TRBV15 and TRBJ2-3; 8 bases match TRBD2. The germline CDR1 and CDR2 sequences are LNHNV and YYDKDF (reference sequence). This CDR3 contains 16 residues. With 0 bases clipped from V and 5 bases from J, the junction kept 7 bases outside the gene matches. The CDR3 nucleotides are TGTGCCACCAGCAGAGATCCGGCGGGGGGACAAGATACGCAGTATTTT. As protein: CATSRDPAGGQDTQYF.

This chain connects TRBV6-5 to TRBJ1-1; weak D call: TRBD1 (6 bases). Trimming took 6 bases from V and 1 from J, leaving 15 bases between them. This CDR3 has 15 amino acids. The germline V gene has CDR1 MNHEY and CDR2 SVGAGI. The chain's CDR3 is CASREGGGWNTEAFF. CDR3 DNA: TGTGCCAGCAGGGAGGGGGGGGGCTGGAACACTGAAGCTTTCTTT.

The chain links TRBV5-4 to TRBJ1-5; perhaps TRBD1 as D (5 bases). This CDR3 is built from 14 residues. V was shortened by 0 bases and J by 3 bases, with 7 bases between the two germline ends. The V gene's germline CDR1 is SGHNT and CDR2 YYREEE (reference sequence). The CDR3: CASSLEGANQPQHF. The CDR3 bases are TGTGCCAGCAGCTTGGAAGGGGCCAATCAGCCCCAGCATTTT.

V and J are TRBV3-1 (or the pseudogene TRBV3-2) and TRBJ1-1; TRBD1 is a possible D gene (5 bases). Germline CDR1 reads LGHDT; CDR2 reads YNNKEL (reference sequence). V was clipped by 6 bases and J by 1 base, with 9 bases between them. The CDR3 length is 13 residues. DNA for the CDR3: TGTGCCAGCAGTCTGGGGCGGAACACTGAAGCTTTCTTT. Its translation is CASSLGRNTEAFF.

The rearrangement links TRBV2 to TRBJ2-2; 10 nucleotides match TRBD1. The ends lost 9 bases at V and 2 bases at J; junction bases unmatched: 6. Germline V gene sequence: CDR1 SNHLY, CDR2 FYNNEI. CDR3 length: 15 amino acids. The CDR3 reads CASSRDRGNTGELFF. For the CDR3, the DNA is TGTGCCAGTAGCCGGGACAGGGGTAACACCGGGGAGCTGTTTTTT.

CDR3 DNA sequence: TGTGCCAGCAGCCAAGAAGGTGAGGTGTCCTCCTACGAGCAGTACTTC. It codes for CASSQEGEVSSYEQYF. The chain recombines TRBV3-1 (or the pseudogene TRBV3-2) with TRBJ2-7; D ambiguous. The ends were cut back, 0 bases at V and 0 bases at J, with 12 bases in the middle. Germline V gene data show CDR1 as LGHDT and CDR2 as YNNKEL (reference sequence). The CDR3 covers 16 residues.

The V call is TRBV5-6, the J call TRBJ2-6; no clear D. V was clipped by 1 base and J by 1 base, with 6 bases between them. This CDR3 is built from 15 residues. Germline assignment: CDR1 SGHDT and CDR2 YYEEEE. This CDR3 is CASSLYGSGANVLTF. The DNA of the CDR3 is TGTGCCAGCAGCTTGTATGGGTCTGGGGCCAACGTCCTGACTTTC.

The rearrangement uses TRBV7-9 and TRBJ1-1, with 8 bases that match TRBD1. This CDR3 has 14 residues. Germline CDR1 and CDR2: SEHNR and FQNEAQ (reference sequence). J lost 4 bases, V lost 4 bases, and 5 bases had no gene match. CDR3 region: CASSSRGRVTEAFF. The DNA for the CDR3 is TGTGCCAGCAGCTCCAGGGGGCGAGTCACTGAAGCTTTCTTT.

The chain uses TRBV9 and TRBJ1-3; no clear D gene. The CDR3 loop spans 15 amino acids. Germline V lookup: CDR1 SGDLS, CDR2 YYNGEE. V shed 3 bases and J shed 0 bases, with 10 bases lying between them. The CDR3 DNA reads TGTGCCAGCAGCGACGGACCGCTCTCTGGAAACACCATATATTTT. Protein: CASSDGPLSGNTIYF.

This sequence joins TRBV5-4 and TRBJ1-4; 8 positions match TRBD1. The V and J ends lost 4 bases and 8 bases, in that order; junction bases with no gene match: 7. The germline CDR1 and CDR2 sequences are SGHNT and YYREEE (reference sequence). The CDR3 is 14 amino acids. The CDR3: CASSQDRAHEKLFF. For the CDR3, the DNA is TGTGCCAGCAGCCAGGACAGGGCTCACGAAAAACTGTTTTTT.

The chain uses TRBV28 and TRBJ1-3; a weak D match, TRBD1 (5 bases). The V gene's germline CDR1 is MDHEN and CDR2 SYDVKM. The length of the CDR3 is 18 residues. Trimming stripped 8 bases from V and 1 base from J, with 24 bases between. The CDR3 region is CASGLPRWGRRSGNTIYF. CDR3 sequence (DNA): TGTGCCAGCGGGTTACCCCGATGGGGGAGGAGGTCTGGAAACACCATATATTTT.

The V and J genes are TRBV5-1 and TRBJ1-2, with a possible D match to TRBD1 (6 bases). Looked up from germline, CDR1 is SGHRS and CDR2 is YFSETQ. This CDR3 is built from 14 residues. V lost 0 bases and J 7 bases, leaving 13 bases between the germline ends. As DNA, the CDR3 is TGCGCCAGCAGCTTGGATCGGCCAGGGGCTGGCTACACCTTC. As protein: CASSLDRPGAGYTF.

The chain is built from TRBV5-1 and TRBJ2-3; 7 nucleotides agree with TRBD1. This CDR3 has 14 residues. CDR1 is SGHRS and CDR2 is YFSETQ in the germline V gene. The V gene end was trimmed by 4 bases and the J gene end by 3 bases; junction bases not matched to a gene: 5. Here the CDR3 DNA reads TGCGCCAGCAGCCCAGGGACAGCTACAGATACGCAGTATTTT. This encodes CASSPGTATDTQYF. Drawing the rest from reference TRBV5-1 and TRBJ2-3, the complete variable domain is KAGVTQTPRYLIKTRGQQVTLSCSPISGHRSVSWYQQTPGQGLQFLFEYFSETQRNKGNFPGRFSGRQFSNSRSEMNVSTLELGDSALYLCASSPGTATDTQYFGPGTRLTVL.

The count of this clone is one. The chain uses TRBV9 and TRBJ1-1, with no clear D. V was shortened by 0 bases and J by 6 bases, with 15 bases between the two germline ends. This CDR3 is 15 amino acids long. The germline V gene encodes CDR1 SGDLS and CDR2 YYNGEE. Here the CDR3 reads CASSVVLAPSAEAFF. Written as DNA, the CDR3 is TGTGCCAGCAGCGTAGTTCTGGCACCCTCCGCTGAAGCTTTCTTT. Variable domain in full (rest from reference TRBV9 and TRBJ1-1): DSGVTQTPKHLITATGQRVTLRCSPRSGDLSVYWYQQSLDQGLQFLIQYYNGEERAKGNILERFSAQQFPDLHSELNLSSLELGDSALYFCASSVVLAPSAEAFFGQGTRLTVV.

The count of this clone is one. The V and J genes are TRBV9 and TRBJ2-2; no firm D call. The germline V and J ends were trimmed by 4 bases and 7 bases, with 8 bases remaining between them. CDR1 SGDLS and CDR2 YYNGEE come from the germline V gene. The CDR3 is made up of 12 amino acids. The CDR3 bases are TGTGCCAGCAGCCCCTTGATCGGGGAGCTGTTTTTT. Amino acids: CASSPLIGELFF. Looking up the rest from reference TRBV9 and TRBJ2-2 gives the full variable domain: DSGVTQTPKHLITATGQRVTLRCSPRSGDLSVYWYQQSLDQGLQFLIQYYNGEERAKGNILERFSAQQFPDLHSELNLSSLELGDSALYFCASSPLIGELFFGEGSRLTVL.